This T cell receptor beta chain was profiled in a study of blood T cell repertoires in COVID-19. Across the study: Samples of COVID-19 (acute and convalescent) were obtained from the United States, Italy and Spain. In each case, the material was cDNA or gDNA derived from T cells, B-cell-depleted T cells, or PBMCs.

The CDR3 has 16 amino acids. Germline values: CDR1 SGHRS, CDR2 YFSETQ. Trimming took 3 bases from V and 0 from J; bases not matched to a gene: 6. Authors' analysis steps: Nucleated cell counts were estimated from reference gene primer amplification. Assay: immunoSEQ multiplex PCR; the TCRdb copy retains only in-frame clones and omits some. Clonal size and the V and J genes are those of that table, whereas D and trimming came from the DNA. The sample has approximately 32,000 clones; around 90% are singletons. The sample was peripheral blood. This chain joins TRBV5-1 and TRBJ1-1; 9 bases fit TRBD1. The clonotype comes from a human donor in a cohort sampled during active COVID-19. This chain's CDR3 is CASSSRQGGMNTEAFF. CDR3 in DNA: TGCGCCAGCAGCTCGCGACAGGGGGGCATGAACACTGAAGCTTTCTTT.